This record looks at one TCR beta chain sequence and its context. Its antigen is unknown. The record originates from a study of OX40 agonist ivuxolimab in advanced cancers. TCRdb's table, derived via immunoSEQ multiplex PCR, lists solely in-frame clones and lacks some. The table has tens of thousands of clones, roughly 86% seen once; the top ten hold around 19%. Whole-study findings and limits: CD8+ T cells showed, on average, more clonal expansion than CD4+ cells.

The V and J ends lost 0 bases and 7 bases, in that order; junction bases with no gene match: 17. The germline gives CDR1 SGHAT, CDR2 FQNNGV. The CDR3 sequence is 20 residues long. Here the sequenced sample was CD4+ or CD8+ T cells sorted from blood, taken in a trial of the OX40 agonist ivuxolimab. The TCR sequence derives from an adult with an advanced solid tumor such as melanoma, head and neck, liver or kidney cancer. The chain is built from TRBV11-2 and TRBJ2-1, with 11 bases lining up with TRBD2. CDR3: CASSLDLVETSGGQGNEQFF. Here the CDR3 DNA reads TGTGCCAGCAGCTTAGATCTAGTGGAAACTAGCGGGGGCCAAGGTAATGAGCAGTTCTTC.